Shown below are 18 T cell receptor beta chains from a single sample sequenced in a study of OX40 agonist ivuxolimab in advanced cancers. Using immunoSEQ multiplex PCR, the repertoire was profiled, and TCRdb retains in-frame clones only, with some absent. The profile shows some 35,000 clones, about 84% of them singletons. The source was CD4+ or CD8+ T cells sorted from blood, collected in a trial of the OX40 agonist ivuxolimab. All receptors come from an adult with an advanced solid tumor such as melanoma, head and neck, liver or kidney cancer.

The CDR3 sequence is CASSLPGGDEQYF. The DNA for the CDR3 is TGTGCCAGCAGTTTACCGGGGGGCGACGAGCAGTACTTC. The chain has TRBV28 and TRBJ2-5, with TRBD2 as a possible D gene (7 bases). The J call may be faulty, since TRBJ2-7 better matches the DNA end. The CDR3 consists of 13 residues. The germline CDR1 and CDR2 sequences are MDHEN and SYDVKM.

CDR3 region: CASSVSGDGYTF. In nucleotides, the CDR3 is TGTGCCAGCAGCGTGTCAGGGGACGGCTACACCTTC. The chain has TRBV9 and TRBJ1-2, with D maybe TRBD1 (6 bases). V was trimmed by 2 bases and J by 8 bases, leaving 10 bases between them. Per germline, CDR1 SGDLS and CDR2 YYNGEE. CDR3 length equals 12 residues.

CDR3 region: CASSSRGGPTDTQYF. CDR3 DNA sequence: TGTGCCAGCAGCTCGCGCGGGGGTCCCACAGATACGCAGTATTTT. The chain couples TRBV13 to TRBJ2-3, with 7 bases aligning to TRBD2. This CDR3 comprises 15 residues. Germline V gene sequence: CDR1 PRHDT, CDR2 FYEKMQ (reference sequence). V trimming: 4 bases; J trimming: 2 bases; junction bases outside the gene matches: 6.

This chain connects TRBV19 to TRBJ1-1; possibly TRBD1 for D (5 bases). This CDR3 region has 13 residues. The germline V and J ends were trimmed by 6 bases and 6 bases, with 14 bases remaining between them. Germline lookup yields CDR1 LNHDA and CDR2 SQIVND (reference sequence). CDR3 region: CASSPVGRSEAFF. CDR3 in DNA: TGTGCCAGTAGCCCCGTGGGGCGTTCTGAAGCTTTCTTT.

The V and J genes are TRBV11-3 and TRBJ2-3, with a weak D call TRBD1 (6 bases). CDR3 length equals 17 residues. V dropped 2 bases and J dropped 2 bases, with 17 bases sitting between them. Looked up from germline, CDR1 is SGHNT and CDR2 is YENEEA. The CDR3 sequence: CASSLTTGWGSTDTQYF. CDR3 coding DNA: TGTGCCAGCAGCTTAACGACAGGCTGGGGATCCACAGATACGCAGTATTTT.

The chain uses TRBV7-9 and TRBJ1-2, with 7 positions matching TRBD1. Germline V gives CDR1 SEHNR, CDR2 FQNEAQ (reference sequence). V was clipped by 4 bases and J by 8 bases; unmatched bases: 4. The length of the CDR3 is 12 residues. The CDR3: CASSSGGGGYTF. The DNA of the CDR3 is TGTGCCAGCAGCTCAGGGGGAGGCGGCTACACCTTC.

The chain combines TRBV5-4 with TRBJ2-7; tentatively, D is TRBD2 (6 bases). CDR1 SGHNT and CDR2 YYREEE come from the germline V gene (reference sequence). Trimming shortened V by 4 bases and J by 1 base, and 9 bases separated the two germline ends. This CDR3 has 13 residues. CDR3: CASSGDSSYEQYF. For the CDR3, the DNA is TGTGCCAGCAGCGGGGACTCTTCCTACGAGCAGTACTTC. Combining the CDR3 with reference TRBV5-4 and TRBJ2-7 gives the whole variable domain ETGVTQSPTHLIKTRGQQVTLRCSSQSGHNTVSWYQQALGQGPQFIFQYYREEENGRGNFPPRFSGLQFPNYSSELNVNALELDDSALYLCASSGDSSYEQYFGPGTRLTVT.

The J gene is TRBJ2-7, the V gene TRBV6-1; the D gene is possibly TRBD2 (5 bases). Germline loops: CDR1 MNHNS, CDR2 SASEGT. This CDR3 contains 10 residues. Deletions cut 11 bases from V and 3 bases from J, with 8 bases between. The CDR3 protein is CAAGNYEQYF. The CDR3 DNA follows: TGTGCCGCCGGGAACTACGAGCAGTACTTC.

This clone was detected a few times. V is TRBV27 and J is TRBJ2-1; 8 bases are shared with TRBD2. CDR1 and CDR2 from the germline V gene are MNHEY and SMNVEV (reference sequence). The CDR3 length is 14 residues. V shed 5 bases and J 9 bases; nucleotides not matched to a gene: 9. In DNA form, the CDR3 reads TGTGCCAGCAGTCAGATAGCGGGGCGGCCTGAGCAGTTCTTC. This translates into CASSQIAGRPEQFF.

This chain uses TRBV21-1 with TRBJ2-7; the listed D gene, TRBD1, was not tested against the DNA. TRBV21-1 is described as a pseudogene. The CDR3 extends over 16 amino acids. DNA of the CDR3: TGTGCCAGCAGCAAAGAGAGGCAGGGGCTCCTCTACGAGCAGTACTTC. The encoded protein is CASSKERQGLLYEQYF.

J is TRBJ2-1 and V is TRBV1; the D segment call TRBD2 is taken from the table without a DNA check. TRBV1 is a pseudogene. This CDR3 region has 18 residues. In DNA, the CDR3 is TGCACCAGCAGCCAAAACCAACCATCCCAGCCACCGGGACTAGCGCAGTTCTTC. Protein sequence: CTSSQNQPSQPPGLAQFF.

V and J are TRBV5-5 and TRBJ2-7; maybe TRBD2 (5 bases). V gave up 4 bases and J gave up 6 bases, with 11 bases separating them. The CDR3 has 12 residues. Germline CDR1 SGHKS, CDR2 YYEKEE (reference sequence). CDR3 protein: CASSTRGFEQYF. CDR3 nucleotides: TGTGCCAGCAGCACCCGAGGGTTCGAGCAGTACTTC.

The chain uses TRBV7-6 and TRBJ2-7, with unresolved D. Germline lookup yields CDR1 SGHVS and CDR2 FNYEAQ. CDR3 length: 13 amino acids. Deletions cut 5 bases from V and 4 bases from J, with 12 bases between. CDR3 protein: CASSPITAYEQYF. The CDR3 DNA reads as TGTGCCAGCAGCCCCATAACGGCGTACGAGCAGTACTTC.

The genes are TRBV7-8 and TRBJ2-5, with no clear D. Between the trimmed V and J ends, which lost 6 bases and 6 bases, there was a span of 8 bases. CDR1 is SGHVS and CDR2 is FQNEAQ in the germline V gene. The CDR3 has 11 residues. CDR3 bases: TGTGCCAGCAGTCAACAACAGACCCAGTACTTC. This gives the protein CASSQQQTQYF.

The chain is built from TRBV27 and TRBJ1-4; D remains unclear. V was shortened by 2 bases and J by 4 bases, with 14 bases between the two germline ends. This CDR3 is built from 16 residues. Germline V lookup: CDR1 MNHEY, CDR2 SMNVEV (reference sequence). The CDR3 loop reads CASSLRATQINEKLFF. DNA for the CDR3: TGTGCCAGCAGTTTAAGGGCGACCCAGATTAATGAAAAACTGTTTTTT.

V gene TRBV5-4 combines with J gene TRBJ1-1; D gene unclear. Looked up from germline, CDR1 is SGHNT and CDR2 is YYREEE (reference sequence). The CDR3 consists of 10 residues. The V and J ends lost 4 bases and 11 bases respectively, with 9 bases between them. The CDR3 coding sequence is TGTGCCAGCAGCCAACTCGGGGCTTTCTTT. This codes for CASSQLGAFF.

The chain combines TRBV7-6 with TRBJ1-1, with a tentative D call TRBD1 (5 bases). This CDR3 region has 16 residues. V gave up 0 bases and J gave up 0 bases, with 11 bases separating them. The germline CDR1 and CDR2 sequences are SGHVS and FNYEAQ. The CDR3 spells CASSLAIWGLNTEAFF. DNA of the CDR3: TGTGCCAGCAGCTTAGCGATCTGGGGACTGAACACTGAAGCTTTCTTT.

CDR3 DNA sequence: TGTGCCAGCAGATACACCGCGAGAACTGAAGCTTTCTTT. This codes for CASRYTARTEAFF. The chain carries TRBV11-1 and TRBJ1-1; D is unclear. The CDR3 sequence is 13 residues long. Germline V lookup: CDR1 SGHAT, CDR2 FQDESV (reference sequence). V was cut by 6 bases and J by 5 bases, with 13 bases left in between.